These 26 T cell receptor beta chains came from one sample sequenced in a study of naive and memory T cell subsets. Four PCR rounds used nested alpha and beta constant region primers plus the SP2 primer. TCRdb analysed the UMI-ligation and nested PCR reads with MiXCR anew, one entry per CDR3 protein. The top ten clones hold roughly 6.2% of a sample with tens of thousands of distinct CDR3 sequences, roughly 5.5% of them seen once. This sample's treatment: skin biopsy from PPD injection site in Mantoux-positive individual. An oligonucleotide containing a UMI was ligated to the 3' end of TCR cDNA. The material sequenced was skin, taken from a tuberculin skin test site. Receptors originate from an adult in good health.

This clonotype has only a few counts. V and J are TRBV4-3 and TRBJ1-1; D is undetermined. CDR1 and CDR2 (germline): LGHNA, YSLEER. V lost 0 bases, J lost 1 base, and 9 bases lay in between. The CDR3 contains 15 residues. The CDR3: CASSQDGRRNTEAFF. The CDR3 DNA follows: TGCGCCAGCAGCCAAGATGGTAGACGGAACACTGAAGCTTTCTTT.

The table lists this clonotype with many counts. The chain couples TRBV6-2 or TRBV6-3 to TRBJ1-1, with unresolved D. Germline CDR1 is MNHEY and CDR2 is SVGEGT. CDR3 size: 13 residues. Trimming took off 7 bases at V and 0 bases at J, with 9 bases between the two ends. CDR3 nucleotide sequence: TGTGCCAGCATAGACTGGATGAACACTGAAGCTTTCTTT. Translated: CASIDWMNTEAFF.

In its sample, this clonotype was seen a few times. This rearrangement joins TRBV6-5 to TRBJ2-3, with TRBD2 matching over 16 bases. Trimming at V came to 2 bases and at J to 3 bases, leaving 2 bases not matched to a gene. From germline, CDR1 is MNHEY and CDR2 SVGAGI. The CDR3 consists of 17 residues. This CDR3 reads CASSYQGLAGGTDTQYF. CDR3 sequence (DNA): TGTGCCAGCAGTTACCAGGGACTAGCGGGAGGGACAGATACGCAGTATTTT.

This clonotype is classed as medium-sized. The chain joins TRBV12-3 or TRBV12-4 to TRBJ1-2; tentatively, D is TRBD1 (5 bases). The V gene lost 6 bases and the J gene lost 8 bases, with 16 bases spanning the gap. This CDR3 is 13 amino acids long. CDR3 amino acids: CASSEGFLAGYTF. The CDR3 region has the DNA TGTGCCAGCAGCGAGGGGTTTCTCGCCGGCTACACCTTC.

This clonotype was observed at least ten times. The chain employs TRBV18 and TRBJ2-1; 7 bases are a match to TRBD2. Germline assignment: CDR1 KGHSH and CDR2 LQKENI. Trimming at V came to 3 bases and at J to 0 bases, leaving 5 bases not matched to a gene. This CDR3 is 16 amino acids long. Written as DNA, the CDR3 is TGTGCCAGCTCACCGCTAGCGGTTGGCTCCTACAATGAGCAGTTCTTC. Protein: CASSPLAVGSYNEQFF.

The sample holds many counts of this clonotype. The chain carries TRBV20-1 and TRBJ2-3; weak D call: TRBD2 (6 bases). CDR3 size: 13 residues. CDR1 and CDR2 (germline): DFQATT, SNEGSKA (reference sequence). V dropped 7 bases and J dropped 3 bases, with 14 bases sitting between them. CDR3 DNA sequence: TGCAGTGGAAGGCGGGAACAGACAGATACGCAGTATTTT. Translation gives CSGRREQTDTQYF.

This rearrangement joins TRBV3-1 to TRBJ2-7, with D perhaps being TRBD1 or TRBD2 (5 bases each). The V and J ends lost 6 bases and 3 bases respectively, with 15 bases between them. The CDR3 is 14 amino acids. CDR1 is LGHDT and CDR2 is YNNKEL in the germline V gene (reference sequence). The CDR3 loop is CASSNWGGCYEQYF. CDR3 sequence (DNA): TGTGCCAGCAGTAACTGGGGCGGGTGCTACGAGCAGTACTTC.

This clonotype appeared many times. The rearrangement joins TRBV7-2 to TRBJ2-2; D is ambiguous. V shed 5 bases and J shed 6 bases, with 16 bases lying between them. CDR1 and CDR2 (germline): SGHTA, FQGNSA. The CDR3 contains 15 residues. The CDR3 reads CASSPRSSQSGELFF. CDR3 nucleotide sequence: TGTGCCAGCAGCCCTAGGTCCTCCCAATCCGGGGAGCTGTTTTTT.

This clonotype was seen ten or more times. A much larger clone is a single base away; this may be a read error. The V gene is TRBV29-1, the J gene TRBJ2-1; D unresolved. Trimming removed 7 bases from V and 5 bases from J, with 9 bases in between. Germline CDR1 reads SQVTM; CDR2 reads ANQGSEA. The CDR3 runs to 11 residues. The CDR3: CSAVGDNEQFF. The CDR3 nucleotides are TGCAGCGCTGTGGGCGACAATGAGCAGTTCTTC.

The V gene is TRBV5-1, the J gene TRBJ1-1; D call uncertain. CDR1 and CDR2 from the germline V gene are SGHRS and YFSETQ. V lost 3 bases, J lost 1 base, and 7 bases lay in between. The CDR3 has 13 residues. The CDR3 protein is CASSSGWNTEAFF. The CDR3 DNA sequence: TGCGCCAGCAGCTCCGGATGGAACACTGAAGCTTTCTTT.

In this sample, this clonotype turned up many times. The genes are TRBV20-1 and TRBJ2-5; D is undetermined. Per the germline V gene, CDR1 is DFQATT and CDR2 is SNEGSKA (reference sequence). The CDR3 is 14 residues long. V gave up 1 base and J gave up 2 bases, with 11 bases separating them. The CDR3 nucleotides are TGCAGTGCTAGAGTCCCCCCTTCGCAAGAGACCCAGTACTTC. This codes for CSARVPPSQETQYF.

This chain connects TRBV5-1 to TRBJ2-1; possible D gene TRBD2, 6 bases. CDR3 length: 15 residues. V lost 4 bases and J lost 3, with 14 bases in between. CDR1 SGHRS and CDR2 YFSETQ come from the germline V gene. In DNA form, the CDR3 reads TGCGCCAGCAGCCCGGGACTCCTGAGCTACAATGAGCAGTTCTTC. It yields the protein CASSPGLLSYNEQFF.

In this sample, this clonotype turned up many times. This chain links TRBV28 with TRBJ1-5, with D perhaps TRBD1 (5 bases). V was pared by 3 bases and J by 4 bases, with 13 bases between. Germline V lookup: CDR1 MDHEN, CDR2 SYDVKM. CDR3 length: 15 amino acids. CDR3 loop: CASSFLGRENQPQHF. The CDR3 DNA sequence: TGTGCCAGCAGTTTCCTGGGCAGGGAAAATCAGCCCCAGCATTTT.

The J gene is TRBJ2-2, the V gene TRBV10-3; D not resolved. The CDR3 loop spans 13 amino acids. Germline CDR1 reads ENHRY; CDR2 reads SYGVKD. V was clipped by 5 bases and J by 2 bases, with 6 bases between them. CDR3 nucleotide sequence: TGTGCCATCAGTCTAGATAACACCGGGGAGCTGTTTTTT. Its protein is CAISLDNTGELFF.

This clonotype was found a few times. J is TRBJ1-5 and V is TRBV27; D possibly corresponds to TRBD1 (5 bases). V was clipped by 4 bases and J by 4 bases, with 8 bases between them. This CDR3 is 13 amino acids long. Germline assignment: CDR1 MNHEY and CDR2 SMNVEV (reference sequence). CDR3 nucleotide sequence: TGTGCCAGCAGTTGGGGGAGGAATCAGCCCCAGCATTTT. Encoded protein: CASSWGRNQPQHF.

This clonotype was counted ten times or more. The chain uses TRBV27 and TRBJ2-1; 7 bases line up with TRBD1. V lost 5 bases, J lost 4 bases, and 11 bases stayed unmatched. This CDR3 region has 16 residues. Germline V lookup: CDR1 MNHEY, CDR2 SMNVEV (reference sequence). In nucleotides, the CDR3 is TGTGCCAGCAGTCTCTTCGACAGGGCAGGATACAATGAGCAGTTCTTC. It yields the protein CASSLFDRAGYNEQFF.

At least ten counts were recorded for this clonotype. The rearrangement uses TRBV6-1 and TRBJ2-1; 11 bases are shared with TRBD2. With 6 bases clipped from V and 10 bases from J, the junction kept 8 bases outside the gene matches. Looked up from germline, CDR1 is MNHNS and CDR2 is SASEGT. The length of the CDR3 is 14 residues. The CDR3 is CASRATSGGLEQFF. In DNA, the CDR3 is TGTGCCAGCAGGGCTACTAGCGGGGGACTGGAGCAGTTCTTC.

This clonotype was seen a handful of times. The rearrangement uses TRBV7-2 and TRBJ2-3; 8 bases line up with TRBD2. This CDR3 spans 16 amino acids. Trimming cost V 3 bases and J 2 bases; bases outside gene matches: 7. CDR1 is SGHTA and CDR2 is FQGNSA in the germline V gene. CDR3 protein: CASSFSPSGSTDTQYF. In nucleotides, the CDR3 is TGTGCCAGCAGCTTTAGTCCTAGCGGGTCCACAGATACGCAGTATTTT. Full variable domain (outside the CDR3, taken from reference TRBV7-2 and TRBJ2-3): GAGVSQSPSNKVTEKGKDVELRCDPISGHTALYWYRQSLGQGLEFLIYFQGNSAPDKSGLPSDRFSAERTGGSVSTLTIQRTQQEDSAVYLCASSFSPSGSTDTQYFGPGTRLTVL.

This clonotype has only one observation. This chain joins TRBV12-3 or TRBV12-4 and TRBJ2-3; 10 bases agree with TRBD1. The CDR3 totals 16 residues. J lost 3 bases, V lost 5 bases, and 8 bases had no gene match. DNA of the CDR3: TGTGCCAGCAGTGAGAGGACAGGGGGTCGGACAGATACGCAGTATTTT. Its translation is CASSERTGGRTDTQYF.

In this sample, this clonotype turned up many times. The chain has TRBV19 and TRBJ2-1; TRBD1 matches 7 bases. Trimming took 5 bases from V and 5 from J; bases not matched to a gene: 9. This CDR3 spans 15 amino acids. From germline, CDR1 is LNHDA and CDR2 SQIVND (reference sequence). The CDR3 DNA reads TGTGCCAGTAGTCCCCCGGACAGGTTCGACAATGAGCAGTTCTTC. This encodes CASSPPDRFDNEQFF.

The rearrangement joins TRBV6-2 or TRBV6-3 to TRBJ1-1, with D perhaps TRBD1 (5 bases). From germline, CDR1 is MNHEY and CDR2 SVGEGT. The CDR3 is made up of 14 amino acids. V lost 8 bases and J 4 bases, leaving 17 bases between the germline ends. CDR3: CASEKGTTGTEAFF. DNA of the CDR3: TGTGCCAGCGAAAAAGGGACCACAGGCACTGAAGCTTTCTTT.

By proportion, this clonotype is medium-sized. V is TRBV27 and J is TRBJ2-1, with 9 bases that match TRBD2. The germline CDR1 and CDR2 sequences are MNHEY and SMNVEV (reference sequence). V trimming: 8 bases; J trimming: 8 bases; junction bases outside the gene matches: 16. This CDR3 is built from 16 residues. The CDR3 DNA reads as TGTGCCAGCGGACTTACAGATAGCGGGAGAAGCCATGAGCAGTTCTTC. It codes for CASGLTDSGRSHEQFF.

This clonotype was found a few times. CDR3 amino acids: CSVRGQGPSRAEKLFF. Written as DNA, the CDR3 is TGCAGTGTCAGAGGGCAGGGGCCAAGTAGAGCTGAAAAACTGTTTTTT. The genes are TRBV20-1 and TRBJ1-4; tentatively, D is TRBD1 (6 bases). Germline values: CDR1 DFQATT, CDR2 SNEGSKA (reference sequence). Trimming pared 7 bases from V and 7 bases from J, leaving 25 bases between. The CDR3 extends over 16 amino acids.

This clonotype appeared a few times. This rearrangement joins TRBV7-9 to TRBJ2-3; D call uncertain. V was shortened by 4 bases and J by 1 base, with 12 bases between the two germline ends. Germline lookup yields CDR1 SEHNR and CDR2 FQNEAQ (reference sequence). The CDR3 is made up of 15 amino acids. The CDR3 coding sequence is TGTGCCAGCAGCTCTTTGACAAGGGGCACAGATACGCAGTATTTT. Protein: CASSSLTRGTDTQYF.

This clonotype showed up many times. The chain is built from TRBV5-6 and TRBJ1-2, with D unclear. This CDR3 is 15 amino acids long. V was clipped by 1 base and J by 2 bases, with 12 bases between them. The germline V gene encodes CDR1 SGHDT and CDR2 YYEEEE. The CDR3 DNA reads TGTGCCAGCAGCTTGCAACTAACGGCCAACTATGGCTACACCTTC. Residues: CASSLQLTANYGYTF.

This clonotype was detected only a few times. The gene calls are TRBV5-6 and TRBJ2-4; 10 bases are a match to TRBD1. In germline, CDR1 is SGHDT, CDR2 YYEEEE. V was pared by 4 bases and J by 5 bases, with 6 bases of the junction left unmatched. The CDR3 covers 15 residues. CDR3 DNA: TGTGCCAGCAGCCGACAGGGGGCAAACCAAAACATTCAGTACTTC. Translated, it gives CASSRQGANQNIQYF.